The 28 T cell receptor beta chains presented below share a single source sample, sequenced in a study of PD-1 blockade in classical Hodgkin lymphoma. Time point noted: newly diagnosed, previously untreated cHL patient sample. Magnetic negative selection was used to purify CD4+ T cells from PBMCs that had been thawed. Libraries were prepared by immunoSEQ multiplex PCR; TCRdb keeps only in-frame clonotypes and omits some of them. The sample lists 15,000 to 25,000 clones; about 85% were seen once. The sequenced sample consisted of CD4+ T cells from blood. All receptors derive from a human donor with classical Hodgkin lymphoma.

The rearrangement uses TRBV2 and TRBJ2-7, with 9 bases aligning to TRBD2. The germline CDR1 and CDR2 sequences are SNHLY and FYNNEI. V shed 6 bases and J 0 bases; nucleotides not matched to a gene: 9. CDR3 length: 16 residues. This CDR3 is CASRASGRYSSYEQYF. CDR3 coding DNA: TGTGCCAGCAGAGCGAGCGGGAGGTACAGCTCCTACGAGCAGTACTTC.

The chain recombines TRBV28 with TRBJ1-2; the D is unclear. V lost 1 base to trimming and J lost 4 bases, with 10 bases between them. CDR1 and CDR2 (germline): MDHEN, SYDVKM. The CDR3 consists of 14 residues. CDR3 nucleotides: TGTGCCAGCAGTTTATTTACAGTGACCTATGGCTACACCTTC. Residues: CASSLFTVTYGYTF.

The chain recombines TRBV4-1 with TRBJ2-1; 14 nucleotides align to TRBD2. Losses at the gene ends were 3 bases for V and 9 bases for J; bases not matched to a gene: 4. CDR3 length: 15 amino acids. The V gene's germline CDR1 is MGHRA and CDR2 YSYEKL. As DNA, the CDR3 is TGCGCCAGCAGCCAGGGACTAGCGGGAGCGGGTGAGCAGTTCTTC. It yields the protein CASSQGLAGAGEQFF.

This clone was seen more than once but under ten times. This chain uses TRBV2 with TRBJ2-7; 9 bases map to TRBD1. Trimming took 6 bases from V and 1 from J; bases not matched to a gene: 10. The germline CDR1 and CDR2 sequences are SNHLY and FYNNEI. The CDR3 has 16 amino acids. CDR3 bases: TGTGCCAGCAGCGGCCCTGGGACAGGGAAATCCTACGAGCAGTACTTC. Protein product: CASSGPGTGKSYEQYF. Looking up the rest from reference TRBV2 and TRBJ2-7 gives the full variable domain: EPEVTQTPSHQVTQMGQEVILRCVPISNHLYFYWYRQILGQKVEFLVSFYNNEISEKSEIFDDQFSVERPDGSNFTLKIRSTKLEDSAMYFCASSGPGTGKSYEQYFGPGTRLTVT.

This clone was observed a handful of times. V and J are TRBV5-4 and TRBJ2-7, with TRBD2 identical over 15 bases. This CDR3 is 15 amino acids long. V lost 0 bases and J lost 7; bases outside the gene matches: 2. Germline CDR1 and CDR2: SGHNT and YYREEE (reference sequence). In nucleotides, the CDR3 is TGTGCCAGCAGCTTGGAGGGACTAGCGGGAGGTGAGCAGTACTTC. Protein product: CASSLEGLAGGEQYF.

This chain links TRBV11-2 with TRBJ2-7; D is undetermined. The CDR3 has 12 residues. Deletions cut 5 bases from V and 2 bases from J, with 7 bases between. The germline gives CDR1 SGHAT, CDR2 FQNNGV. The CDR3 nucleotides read TGTGCCAGCAGCCCTGACCCCTACGAGCAGTACTTC. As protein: CASSPDPYEQYF.

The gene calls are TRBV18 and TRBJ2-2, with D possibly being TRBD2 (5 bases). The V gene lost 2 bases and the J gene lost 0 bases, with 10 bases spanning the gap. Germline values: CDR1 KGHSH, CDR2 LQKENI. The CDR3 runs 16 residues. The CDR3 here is CASSPYELANTGELFF. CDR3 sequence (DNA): TGTGCCAGCTCACCATACGAACTAGCGAACACCGGGGAGCTGTTTTTT.

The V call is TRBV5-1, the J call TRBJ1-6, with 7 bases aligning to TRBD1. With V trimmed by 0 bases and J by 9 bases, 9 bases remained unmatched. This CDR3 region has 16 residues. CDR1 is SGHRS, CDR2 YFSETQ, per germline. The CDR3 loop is CASSLAVQGLGSPLHF. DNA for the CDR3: TGCGCCAGCAGCTTGGCCGTACAGGGGTTAGGTTCACCCCTCCACTTT.

This chain's CDR3 is CASSYGDSYEQYF. CDR3 in DNA: TGTGCCAGCAGTTACGGGGACTCCTACGAGCAGTACTTC. The rearrangement uses TRBV6-5 and TRBJ2-7; D unresolved. V shed 2 bases and J shed 0 bases, with 5 bases lying between them. The CDR3 consists of 13 residues. The germline V gene encodes CDR1 MNHEY and CDR2 SVGAGI.

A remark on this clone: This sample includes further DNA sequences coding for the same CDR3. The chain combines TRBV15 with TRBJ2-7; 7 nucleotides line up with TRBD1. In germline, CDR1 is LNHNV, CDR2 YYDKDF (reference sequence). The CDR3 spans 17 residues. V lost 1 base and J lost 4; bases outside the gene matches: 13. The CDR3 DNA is TGTGCCACCAGCAGAGCTCCAATTGGAACAGGGGCGTACGAGCAGTACTTC. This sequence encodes CATSRAPIGTGAYEQYF.

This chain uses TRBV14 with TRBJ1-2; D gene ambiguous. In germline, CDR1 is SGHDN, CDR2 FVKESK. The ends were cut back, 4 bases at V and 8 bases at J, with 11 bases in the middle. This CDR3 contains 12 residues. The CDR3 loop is CASSPGPVGYTF. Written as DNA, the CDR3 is TGTGCCAGCAGCCCCGGACCCGTAGGCTACACCTTC.

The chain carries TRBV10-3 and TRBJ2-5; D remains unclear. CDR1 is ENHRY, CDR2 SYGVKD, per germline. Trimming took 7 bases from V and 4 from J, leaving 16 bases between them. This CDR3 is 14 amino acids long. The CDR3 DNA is TGTGCCATCAATCGATCCCCGAAGGGAGAGACCCAGTACTTC. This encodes CAINRSPKGETQYF.

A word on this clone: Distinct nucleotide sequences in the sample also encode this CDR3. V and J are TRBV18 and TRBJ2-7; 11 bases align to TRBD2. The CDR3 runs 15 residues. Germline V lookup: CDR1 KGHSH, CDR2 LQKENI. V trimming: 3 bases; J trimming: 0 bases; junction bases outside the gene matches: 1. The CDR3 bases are TGTGCCAGCTCACCGACTAGCGGGACCTCCTACGAGCAGTACTTC. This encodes CASSPTSGTSYEQYF.

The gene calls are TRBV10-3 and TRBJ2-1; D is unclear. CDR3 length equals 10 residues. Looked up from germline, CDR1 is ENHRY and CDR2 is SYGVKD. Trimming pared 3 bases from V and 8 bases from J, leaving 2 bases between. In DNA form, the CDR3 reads TGTGCCATCAGTGACGATGAGCAGTTCTTC. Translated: CAISDDEQFF.

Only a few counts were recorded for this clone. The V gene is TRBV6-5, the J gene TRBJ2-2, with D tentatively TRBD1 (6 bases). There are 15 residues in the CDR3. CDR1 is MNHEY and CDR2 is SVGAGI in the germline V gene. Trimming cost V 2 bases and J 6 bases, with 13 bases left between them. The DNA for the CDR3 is TGTGCCAGCAGTTACGTACGCAGGGGAGCCGGGGAGCTGTTTTTT. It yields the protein CASSYVRRGAGELFF.

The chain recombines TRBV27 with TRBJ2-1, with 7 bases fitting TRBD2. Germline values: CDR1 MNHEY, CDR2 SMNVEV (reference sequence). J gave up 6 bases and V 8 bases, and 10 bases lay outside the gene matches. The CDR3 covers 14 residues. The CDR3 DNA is TGTGCCAGCGCCAGGGCGGGAGTGGCCAATGAGCAGTTCTTC. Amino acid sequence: CASARAGVANEQFF.

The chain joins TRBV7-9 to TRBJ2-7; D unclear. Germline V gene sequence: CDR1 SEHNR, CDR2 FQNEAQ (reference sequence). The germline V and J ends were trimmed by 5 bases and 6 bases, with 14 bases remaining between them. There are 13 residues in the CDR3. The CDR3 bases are TGTGCCAGCAGCCTCATCCAGGTCTCCGAGCAGTACTTC. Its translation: CASSLIQVSEQYF.

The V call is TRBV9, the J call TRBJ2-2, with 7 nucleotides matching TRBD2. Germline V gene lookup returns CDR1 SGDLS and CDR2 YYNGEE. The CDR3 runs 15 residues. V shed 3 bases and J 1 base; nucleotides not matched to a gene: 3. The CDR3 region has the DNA TGTGCCAGCAGCGGATCTAGCGGGAACACCGGGGAGCTGTTTTTT. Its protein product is CASSGSSGNTGELFF.

The CDR3 region has the DNA TGTGCCAGCAGCCGATACAGTTACAATGAGCAGTTCTTC. Its translation is CASSRYSYNEQFF. This chain connects TRBV5-4 to TRBJ2-1, with D uncertain. From germline, CDR1 is SGHNT and CDR2 YYREEE (reference sequence). The CDR3 runs to 13 residues. Trimming took 4 bases from V and 4 from J, leaving 9 bases between them.

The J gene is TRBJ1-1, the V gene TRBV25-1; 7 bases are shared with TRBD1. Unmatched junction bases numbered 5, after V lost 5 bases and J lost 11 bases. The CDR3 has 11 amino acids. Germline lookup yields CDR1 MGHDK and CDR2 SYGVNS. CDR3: CASSKGAKAFF. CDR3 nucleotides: TGTGCCAGCAGTAAGGGGGCAAAGGCTTTCTTT.

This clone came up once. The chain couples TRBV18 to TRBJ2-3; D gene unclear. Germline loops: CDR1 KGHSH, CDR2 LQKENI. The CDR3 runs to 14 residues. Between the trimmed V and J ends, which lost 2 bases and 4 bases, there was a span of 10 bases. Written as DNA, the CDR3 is TGTGCCAGCTCACCAAACTCCCGCTCAGATACGCAGTATTTT. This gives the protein CASSPNSRSDTQYF.

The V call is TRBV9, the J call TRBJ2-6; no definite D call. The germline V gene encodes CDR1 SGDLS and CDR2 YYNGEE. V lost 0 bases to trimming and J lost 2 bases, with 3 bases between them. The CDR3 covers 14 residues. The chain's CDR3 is CASSVDAGANVLTF. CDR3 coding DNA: TGTGCCAGCAGCGTAGATGCTGGGGCCAACGTCCTGACTTTC.

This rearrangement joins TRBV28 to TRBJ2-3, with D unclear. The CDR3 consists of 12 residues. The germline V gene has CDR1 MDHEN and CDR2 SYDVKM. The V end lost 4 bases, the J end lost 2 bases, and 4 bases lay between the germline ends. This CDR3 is CASSSTTDTQYF. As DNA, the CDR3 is TGTGCCAGCAGTTCCACCACAGATACGCAGTATTTT. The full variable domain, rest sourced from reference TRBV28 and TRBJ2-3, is DVKVTQSSRYLVKRTGEKVFLECVQDMDHENMFWYRQDPGLGLRLIYFSYDVKMKEKGDIPEGYSVSREKKERFSLILESASTNQTSMYLCASSSTTDTQYFGPGTRLTVL.

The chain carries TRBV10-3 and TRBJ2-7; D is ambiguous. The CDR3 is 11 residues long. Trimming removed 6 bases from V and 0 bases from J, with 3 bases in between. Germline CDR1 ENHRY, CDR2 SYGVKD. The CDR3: CAISPSYEQYF. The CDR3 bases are TGTGCCATCAGCCCCTCCTACGAGCAGTACTTC.

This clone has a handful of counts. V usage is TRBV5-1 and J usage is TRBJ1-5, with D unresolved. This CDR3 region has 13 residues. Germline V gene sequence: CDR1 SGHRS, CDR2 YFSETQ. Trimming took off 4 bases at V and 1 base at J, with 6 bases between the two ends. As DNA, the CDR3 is TGCGCCAGCAGCCCCGACAGCAATCAGCCCCAGCATTTT. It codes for CASSPDSNQPQHF.

CDR3 loop: CASSLVGQGVFSYEQYF. The CDR3 DNA reads as TGTGCCAGCAGCTTAGTCGGACAGGGGGTATTCTCCTACGAGCAGTACTTC. The rearrangement joins TRBV11-2 to TRBJ2-7; 10 bases agree with TRBD1. Per the germline V gene, CDR1 is SGHAT and CDR2 is FQNNGV. V was clipped by 1 base and J by 0 bases; unmatched bases: 6. There are 17 residues in the CDR3.

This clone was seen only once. The CDR3 sequence is CASSLSTKGNEQFF. The CDR3 DNA reads TGTGCCAGCAGCTTGAGCACCAAGGGCAATGAGCAGTTCTTC. V usage is TRBV11-2 and J usage is TRBJ2-1; D is unclear. The V and J ends lost 3 bases and 6 bases respectively, with 12 bases between them. CDR1 and CDR2 (germline): SGHAT, FQNNGV. The CDR3 is made up of 14 amino acids.

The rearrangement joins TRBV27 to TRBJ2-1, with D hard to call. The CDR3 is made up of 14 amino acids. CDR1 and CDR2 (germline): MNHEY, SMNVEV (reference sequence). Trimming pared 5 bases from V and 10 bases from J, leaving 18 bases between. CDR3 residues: CASSLVIGHGEQFF. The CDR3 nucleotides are TGTGCCAGCAGTCTCGTAATAGGGCATGGGGAGCAGTTCTTC.